What follows are 11 T cell receptor beta chains derived from one specimen sequenced in a study of OX40 agonist ivuxolimab in advanced cancers. Libraries came from the immunoSEQ multiplex PCR assay. Imported from immuneACCESS, the table was reduced by TCRdb to in-frame sequences with V and J called. These copies leave out some clones; in studies compared against another copy, an unresolved V gene accounts for under half, and the cause of the remainder is not known. The sample yields around 72,000 clones; roughly 85% were counted once. The ten top clones hold roughly 8% of the sample. The material was CD4+ or CD8+ T cells sorted from blood, obtained in a trial of the OX40 agonist ivuxolimab. The receptors shown here come from an adult with an advanced solid tumor such as melanoma, head and neck, liver or kidney cancer.

This chain joins TRBV12-5 and TRBJ1-3; D remains ambiguous. The CDR3 spans 14 residues. Germline V lookup: CDR1 LGHNT, CDR2 FRNRAP. V was clipped by 5 bases and J by 0 bases, with 8 bases between them. CDR3 in DNA: TGTGCTAGTGGTCCCTGGCCCTCTGGAAACACCATATATTTT. Amino acids: CASGPWPSGNTIYF.

The chain has TRBV9 and TRBJ1-6; D is possibly TRBD1 (5 bases). V dropped 0 bases and J dropped 5 bases, with 15 bases sitting between them. The CDR3 totals 17 residues. CDR1 SGDLS and CDR2 YYNGEE come from the germline V gene. CDR3 DNA: TGTGCCAGCAGCGTAGATAGGGGTCAGGCAAATAATTCACCCCTCCACTTT. Translation: CASSVDRGQANNSPLHF.

The chain couples TRBV19 to TRBJ1-2; perhaps TRBD1 as D (6 bases). Germline V gives CDR1 LNHDA, CDR2 SQIVND (reference sequence). This CDR3 has 14 amino acids. V was clipped by 3 bases and J by 3 bases, with 11 bases between them. The CDR3 here is CASSIYRVDYGYTF. Written as DNA, the CDR3 is TGTGCCAGTAGTATTTACAGGGTGGACTATGGCTACACCTTC.

The chain employs TRBV6-5 and TRBJ1-3; D gene ambiguous. Trimming took 5 bases from V and 0 from J, leaving 11 bases between them. This CDR3 contains 15 residues. CDR1 MNHEY and CDR2 SVGAGI come from the germline V gene. The CDR3 sequence: CASSKKADSGNTIYF. CDR3 sequence (DNA): TGTGCCAGCAGTAAAAAGGCGGACTCTGGAAACACCATATATTTT.

The rearrangement joins TRBV7-9 to TRBJ2-3; 7 bases fit TRBD1. This CDR3 is built from 14 residues. Germline CDR1 SEHNR, CDR2 FQNEAQ (reference sequence). The V gene end was trimmed by 5 bases and the J gene end by 5 bases; junction bases not matched to a gene: 7. CDR3 sequence (DNA): TGTGCCAGCAGCCTACAGGGGATCGAAGATACGCAGTATTTT. Its protein product is CASSLQGIEDTQYF.

Comment on this clone: Other DNA sequences in the same sample also yield this CDR3. J is TRBJ2-5 and V is TRBV9; 7 positions agree with TRBD2. The germline CDR1 and CDR2 sequences are SGDLS and YYNGEE. This CDR3 is 14 amino acids long. V lost 2 bases, J lost 2 bases, and 3 bases stayed unmatched. The CDR3 region has the DNA TGTGCCAGCAGCGTCTCGGGGGGTCAAGAGACCCAGTACTTC. This encodes CASSVSGGQETQYF.

The chain employs TRBV25-1 and TRBJ2-2; either TRBD1 or TRBD2 may fit D (6 bases each). The CDR3 extends over 16 amino acids. The V end was cut by 0 bases, the J end by 1 base, with 9 bases between. Germline V gives CDR1 MGHDK, CDR2 SYGVNS. CDR3: CASSEYGGGNTGELFF. CDR3 in DNA: TGTGCCAGCAGTGAATACGGAGGGGGGAACACCGGGGAGCTGTTTTTT.

This chain's CDR3 is CASSGVPPYEQYF. CDR3 DNA: TGCGCCAGCAGCGGGGTGCCTCCCTACGAGCAGTACTTC. The chain is built from TRBV5-1 and TRBJ2-7, with D uncertain. Per germline, CDR1 SGHRS and CDR2 YFSETQ. The ends were cut back, 4 bases at V and 2 bases at J, with 10 bases in the middle. This CDR3 spans 13 amino acids.

This rearrangement joins TRBV28 to TRBJ1-2; no definite D call. The germline V gene has CDR1 MDHEN and CDR2 SYDVKM. The CDR3 sequence is 16 residues long. Trimming left V 2 bases short and J 7 bases short, with 20 bases between. CDR3 region: CASSLIDGLELGGYTF. In nucleotides, the CDR3 is TGTGCCAGCAGTTTAATTGATGGCCTTGAATTGGGTGGCTACACCTTC.

J is TRBJ2-3 and V is TRBV6-6; D might be TRBD1 or TRBD2, each matching 6 bases. Looked up from germline, CDR1 is MNHNY and CDR2 is SVGAGI (reference sequence). CDR3 length: 16 amino acids. Trimming removed 5 bases at V and 5 bases at J, with 20 bases between. The CDR3: CASSRPTGAQGDTQYF. CDR3 nucleotide sequence: TGTGCCAGCAGTCGCCCCACGGGGGCCCAGGGAGATACGCAGTATTTT.

In its sample, this clone was seen a few times. V usage is TRBV5-4 and J usage is TRBJ1-1; 11 bases map to TRBD1. V lost 4 bases to trimming and J lost 5 bases; unmatched junction nucleotides: 7. Germline V gene lookup returns CDR1 SGHNT and CDR2 YYREEE (reference sequence). This CDR3 contains 15 residues. CDR3 coding DNA: TGTGCCAGCAGCGCTCCGGGACAGGGGGGGACTGAAGCTTTCTTT. Amino acid sequence: CASSAPGQGGTEAFF.